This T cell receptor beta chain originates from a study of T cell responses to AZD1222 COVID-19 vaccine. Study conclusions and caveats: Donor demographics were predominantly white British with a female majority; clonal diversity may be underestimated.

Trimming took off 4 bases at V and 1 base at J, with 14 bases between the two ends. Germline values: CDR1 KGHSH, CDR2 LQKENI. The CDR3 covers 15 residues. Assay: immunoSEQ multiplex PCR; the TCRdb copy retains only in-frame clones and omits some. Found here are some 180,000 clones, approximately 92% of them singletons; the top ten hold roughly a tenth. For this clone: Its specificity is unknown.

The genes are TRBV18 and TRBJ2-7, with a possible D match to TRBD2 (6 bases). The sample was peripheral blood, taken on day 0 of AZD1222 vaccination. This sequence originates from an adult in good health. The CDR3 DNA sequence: TGTGCCAGCTCACTCGGTGGTAGCGGATCCTACGAGCAGTACTTC. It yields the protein CASSLGGSGSYEQYF.